This T cell receptor beta chain appears in the sequencing data of a study of cytomegalovirus exposure and HLA in healthy donors. Per germline, CDR1 SNHLY and CDR2 FYNNEI. CDR3 length equals 16 residues. V lost 6 bases, J lost 3 bases, and 20 bases lay in between. The PCR was carried out with 60 Vbeta primers and 13 Jbeta primers. The data were produced by immunoSEQ multiplex PCR, yet TCRdb's version contains in-frame clones alone and is incomplete. Here the sample spans fewer than 200,000 clones, 75% to 85% being singletons. The sequenced sample was PBMCs. The TCR was taken from a woman between 18 and 29 years old in good health and CMV-seropositive. The chain links TRBV2 to TRBJ2-5; a weak D match, TRBD1 (7 bases). CDR3 in amino acids: CASRDYATGTEETQYF. In nucleotides, the CDR3 is TGTGCCAGCAGGGACTACGCTACCGGGACAGAAGAGACCCAGTACTTC.